Listed here is a single T cell receptor beta chain. Its antigen is unknown. These data originate in a study of shared clonotypes between healthy human individuals. On the study more broadly: Per donor, CD8 memory used one plate, CD8 naive used two, CD4 memory used three and CD4 naive used three.

The germline gives CDR1 MRHNA, CDR2 SNTAGT. This CDR3 spans 15 amino acids. V was clipped by 5 bases and J by 8 bases; unmatched bases: 12. CD45RO-negative CD8 cells positively selected for CCR7 made up the naive population, which excluded terminally differentiated effector memory CD45RA+ cells. Points from the study as a whole: Few donors restricted represented genetic and exposure-history diversity. A reduction in generation probabilities was seen for non-shared clonotypes relative to those shared by all four donors.

Produced via immunoSEQ multiplex PCR; TCRdb's table is partial and in-frame only. The table has about 1.9 million clones, approximately 92% seen once; the top ten hold about 1.6%. Specimen: naive CD8+ T cells from PBMCs. This receptor was identified in a man younger than 35 in good health. Some clones in this sample may be carry-over from other donors' samples. The chain carries TRBV6-4 and TRBJ1-1; 9 nucleotides line up with TRBD1. In DNA form, the CDR3 reads TGTGCCAGCAGTTCTACTAGGACAGGGGAAATCGAAGCTTTCTTT. As protein: CASSSTRTGEIEAFF.